This T cell receptor beta chain came from a study of cytomegalovirus exposure and HLA in healthy donors. Study-wide context: The same platform used for the roughly 650 first-cohort repertoires was also used for the 120 or so validation repertoires, as a later analysis reported. Whole-study findings and limits: Some TCR beta chains (roughly 160 of them) were listed as cytomegalovirus-associated. According to reports, the classifier identified cytomegalovirus status with high specificity and sensitivity.

Trimming took 6 bases from V and 4 from J, leaving 13 bases between them. Germline lookup yields CDR1 MNHEY and CDR2 SMNVEV (reference sequence). The CDR3 runs to 14 residues. Regarding this clone: Its antigen is currently unknown.

Sequencing was performed with immunoSEQ multiplex PCR; in TCRdb, only in-frame clones are kept and a portion is missing. The sample lists about 120,000 clones; about 85% were seen once. The receptor comes from a woman between 25 and 40 years old in good health and CMV-seronegative. The chain combines TRBV27 with TRBJ1-3, with unresolved D. Sequenced material: PBMCs. The CDR3 nucleotides are TGTGCCAGCAGCCGCGGTGGGTCCGGAAACACCATATATTTT. Translation: CASSRGGSGNTIYF.